The entry below gives a single T cell receptor beta chain sequence along with its context. This clone was seen only a few times. Its binding antigen is unknown. No base qualities exist here, and no much larger clone lies one base off it. Donors were healthy HIV-negative adults with no recently reported acute infections or vaccinations. Every donor was a Caucasian adult residing in Nashville, Tennessee, USA. CD8 memory samples consisted of magnetically selected CD45RO+ cells combined with CCR7-negative CD45RA+ effector memory (TemRA) cells. After blood collection by leukapheresis, PBMCs were isolated using Ficoll-Histopaque density gradient centrifugation and then cryopreserved in the vapor phase of liquid nitrogen. Analytical flow cytometry was used to check the purity and quantity of each magnetically sorted T cell population. Genomic DNA was isolated from every sorted fraction and measured by UV absorbance on a Nanodrop 2000c.

This sample is drawn from a study of shared clonotypes between healthy human individuals (dated by TCRdb to about 2020). In terms of the full investigation: The cohort included a few men and two women between 18 and 49 years of age. Per donor, three plates each were used for CD4 naive and CD4 memory, two for CD8 naive, and one for CD8 memory. To estimate repertoire size and how much clonotypes are shared between individuals, the study performed deep sequencing of blood TCR repertoires from 4 to 6 healthy adults. Different laboratories and diverse techniques were used to prepare libraries and sequence TCR repertoires, to increase sequencing depth and limit assay-specific biases. Leukapheresis yielded between about 0.85 and 9 billion PBMCs per donor.

Points the paper makes about the study in general: Even with the large sequencing depth, rarefaction of the sorted-subset datasets indicated that sequencing was incomplete. Sampling was limited to blood, and TCR repertoires in tissue likely differ from TCR repertoires in blood. Compared with non-shared clonotypes, the clonotypes found in all four sorted-subset donors had higher generation probabilities. The small number of donors limited the genetic and exposure-history diversity represented. Larger estimated clonotype richness was generally found for naive subsets than for memory subsets. Pairwise subsampling indicated that sequencing depth was expected to affect the degree of clonotype sharing among donors. Across a few donors, about 5.2% of naive CD4, roughly 3.3% of naive CD8, 2.3% of memory CD4, and about 0.4% of memory CD8 clonotypes were shared.

TCR CDR3 regions were amplified from genomic DNA by multiplex PCR using the deep immunoSEQ assay. Genomic DNA extracted from each cell subset was distributed evenly over all wells of several immunoSEQ 96-well plates, and each plate served as one replicate. Each replicate PCR for sorted subsets received approximately 200 ng genomic DNA, equal to some 32,000 T cell genomes. Purified libraries were quantified with a Qubit 3.0 fluorometer, sized on a Bioanalyzer 2100, and re-quantified with the KAPA Library Quantification kit. A separate single-read 150-cycle Illumina NextSeq 550 flow cell was used to sequence each immunoSEQ 96-well plate. The source study handled its data this way. Because the immunoSEQ output included only junctional sequences and no quality scores, the filtering could not be the same as the filtering used for full-length reads. To assign V/J genes and CDR3, sequences were annotated against IMGT germline references using PyIR, a Python wrapper for IgBLAST v1.9. Reads were removed for weak V/J assignments (E-value above 1e-6), missing CDR3, stop codons, out-of-frame junctions, or ambiguous translated residues. A V3J clonotype was defined by an identical inferred V gene, J gene, and CDR3 amino acid sequence. The percentage overlap between two repertoires was calculated by dividing the number of shared unique clonotypes by the size of the smaller repertoire. RTK rarefaction, the Chao1 estimator, and Recon v2.1 estimates of unobserved clonotypes were used to assess repertoire richness. For all TCRbeta clonotypes obtained by the gDNA method from several donors, generation probabilities were computed with OLGA. TCRdb stores this immuneACCESS table with in-frame sequences only. Part of the clones is absent; in the studies checked, under half of the shortfall reflects unresolved V genes, and no reason is known for the rest. V and J calls and clone size follow that table, whereas D and trimming were derived from the DNA. This sample holds a few hundred thousand clones; roughly 87% were observed only once. The top ten constitute 16% of the sample.

Source material: memory CD8+ T cells sorted from blood. The sample's cell subset or site label is to be understood as: CD45RO+ cells pooled with CCR7-negative TemRA cells. The source is a man aged 18 to 29 in good health.

The CDR3 in this case is CASSHPGTGYGYTF. The bases are TGCGCCAGCAGCCATCCCGGGACGGGCTATGGCTACACCTTC. The chain is made from TRBV4-1 and TRBJ1-2; TRBD1 could be the D gene, as 5 bases match. The CDR3 holds 14 amino acids from the cysteine to the phenylalanine. Only the CDR3 DNA stays, 42 bases, in frame from base 1. CDR1 MGHRA and CDR2 YSYEKL are derived from the germline V gene. V and J are truncated by 3 bases and 4 bases respectively, leaving an intervening sequence of 12 bases.